This is a list of T cell receptor beta chains from one sample in a study of Ad26.COV2.S vaccination and SARS-CoV-2 variants. Using immunoSEQ multiplex PCR, the repertoire was profiled, and TCRdb retains in-frame clones only, with some absent. This sample has about 350,000 clones; approximately 81% occur once, and the top ten carry around 3.3%. The source material was peripheral blood, sampled in a trial of Ad26.COV2.S vaccine versus placebo. Source of these receptors: a person aged 18 to 59 who received the Ad26.COV2.S COVID-19 vaccine or a placebo. Each CDR3 is given with its conserved first and last residue. D genes are given only for firm matches. Rows give clone size only sometimes, using once, few, many, or a class for an expanded clone.

J: TRBJ2-1; D: NA; size: NA; V: TRBV27; DNA: TGTGCCAGCAGTCTAAATTACCACAATGAGCAGTTCTTC; CDR3: CASSLNYHNEQFF
J: TRBJ2-1; D: TRBD2; size: once; V: TRBV6-2/TRBV6-3; DNA: TGTGCCAGCATCCCCCCGGGGACTAGCAATGAGCAGTTCTTC; CDR3: CASIPPGTSNEQFF
J: TRBJ1-1; D: NA; size: NA; V: TRBV5-1; DNA: TGCGCCAGCAGTCCGGCCGGGTTCTCCGGGGAAGCTTTCTTT; CDR3: CASSPAGFSGEAFF
J: TRBJ2-1; D: TRBD2; size: NA; V: TRBV19; DNA: TGTGCCAGTAGCGACAGTCTAGCGGCCCCCGACAATGAGCAGTTCTTC; CDR3: CASSDSLAAPDNEQFF
J: TRBJ2-5; D: NA; size: NA; V: TRBV27; DNA: TGTGCCAGCAGTTTTGGTTGGGGGGAGTGGGAGACCCAGTACTTC; CDR3: CASSFGWGEWETQYF
J: TRBJ1-1; D: TRBD1; size: NA; V: TRBV4-1; DNA: TGCGCCAGCAGCGCACCACGGACAGGCATGAACACTGAAGCTTTCTTT; CDR3: CASSAPRTGMNTEAFF
J: TRBJ2-7; D: NA; size: NA; V: TRBV6-5; DNA: TGTGCCAGCAGTCCCCGGGACGCCCGCTCCTACGAGCAGTACTTC; CDR3: CASSPRDARSYEQYF
J: TRBJ2-1; D: NA; size: NA; V: TRBV6-2/TRBV6-3; DNA: TGTGCCAGCAGTAAACGGGAGATCTACAATGAGCAGTTCTTC; CDR3: CASSKREIYNEQFF
J: TRBJ2-7; D: TRBD2; size: NA; V: TRBV6-5; DNA: TGTGCCAGCAGTATACTAGCGGGAGAAGGGGAGCAGTACTTC; CDR3: CASSILAGEGEQYF
J: TRBJ1-2; D: NA; size: NA; V: TRBV9; DNA: TGTGCCAGCAGCGCTCAATCCGGGTCCCTATATGGCTACACCTTC; CDR3: CASSAQSGSLYGYTF
J: TRBJ1-1; D: NA; size: many; V: TRBV4-3; DNA: TGCGCCAGCAGCCAAGATATCCTCGTTGGGGGAGACACTGAAGCTTTCTTT; CDR3: CASSQDILVGGDTEAFF
J: TRBJ2-5; D: NA; size: NA; V: TRBV5-6; DNA: TGTGCCAGCAGCAAGACAGGATTGGAGACCCAGTACTTC; CDR3: CASSKTGLETQYF
J: TRBJ2-1; D: NA; size: NA; V: TRBV14; DNA: TGTGCCAGCAGCCAAGGTTCAGGGGCTCTATACAATGAGCAGTTCTTC; CDR3: CASSQGSGALYNEQFF
J: TRBJ2-7; D: NA; size: NA; V: TRBV9; DNA: TGTGCCAGCAGCGTAGACGAGTTCCCCTACGAGCAGTACTTC; CDR3: CASSVDEFPYEQYF
J: TRBJ2-2; D: NA; size: NA; V: TRBV7-2; DNA: TGTGCCAGCAGGAGGACAGCCACCGGGGAGCTGTTTTTT; CDR3: CASRRTATGELFF
J: TRBJ2-5; D: NA; size: NA; V: TRBV6-1; DNA: TGTGCCAGCAGTGATAAGGGGGAGACCCAGTACTTC; CDR3: CASSDKGETQYF
J: TRBJ2-1; D: TRBD2; size: NA; V: TRBV24-1; DNA: TGTGCCACCAGGCTAGCGGGAGGGCCTGAAAATGAGCAGTTCTTC; CDR3: CATRLAGGPENEQFF
J: TRBJ2-3; D: NA; size: NA; V: TRBV27; DNA: TGTGCCAGCAGTTCCCAAGGGTGGTTCACAGATACGCAGTATTTT; CDR3: CASSSQGWFTDTQYF